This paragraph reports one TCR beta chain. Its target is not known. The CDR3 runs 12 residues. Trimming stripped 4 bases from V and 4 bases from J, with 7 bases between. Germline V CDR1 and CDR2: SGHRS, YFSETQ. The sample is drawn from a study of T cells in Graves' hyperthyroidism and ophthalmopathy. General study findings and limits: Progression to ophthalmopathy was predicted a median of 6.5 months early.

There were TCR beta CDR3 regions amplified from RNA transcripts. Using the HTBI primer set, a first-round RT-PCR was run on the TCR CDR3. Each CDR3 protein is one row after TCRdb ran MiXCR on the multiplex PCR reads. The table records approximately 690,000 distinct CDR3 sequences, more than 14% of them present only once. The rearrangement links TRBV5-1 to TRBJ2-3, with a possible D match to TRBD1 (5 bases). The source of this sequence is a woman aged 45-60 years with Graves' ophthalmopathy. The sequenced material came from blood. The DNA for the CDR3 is TGCGCCAGCAGCGTAGGGGCAGATACGCAGTATTTT. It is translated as CASSVGADTQYF. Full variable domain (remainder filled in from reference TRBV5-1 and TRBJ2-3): KAGVTQTPRYLIKTRGQQVTLSCSPISGHRSVSWYQQTPGQGLQFLFEYFSETQRNKGNFPGRFSGRQFSNSRSEMNVSTLELGDSALYLCASSVGADTQYFGPGTRLTVL.